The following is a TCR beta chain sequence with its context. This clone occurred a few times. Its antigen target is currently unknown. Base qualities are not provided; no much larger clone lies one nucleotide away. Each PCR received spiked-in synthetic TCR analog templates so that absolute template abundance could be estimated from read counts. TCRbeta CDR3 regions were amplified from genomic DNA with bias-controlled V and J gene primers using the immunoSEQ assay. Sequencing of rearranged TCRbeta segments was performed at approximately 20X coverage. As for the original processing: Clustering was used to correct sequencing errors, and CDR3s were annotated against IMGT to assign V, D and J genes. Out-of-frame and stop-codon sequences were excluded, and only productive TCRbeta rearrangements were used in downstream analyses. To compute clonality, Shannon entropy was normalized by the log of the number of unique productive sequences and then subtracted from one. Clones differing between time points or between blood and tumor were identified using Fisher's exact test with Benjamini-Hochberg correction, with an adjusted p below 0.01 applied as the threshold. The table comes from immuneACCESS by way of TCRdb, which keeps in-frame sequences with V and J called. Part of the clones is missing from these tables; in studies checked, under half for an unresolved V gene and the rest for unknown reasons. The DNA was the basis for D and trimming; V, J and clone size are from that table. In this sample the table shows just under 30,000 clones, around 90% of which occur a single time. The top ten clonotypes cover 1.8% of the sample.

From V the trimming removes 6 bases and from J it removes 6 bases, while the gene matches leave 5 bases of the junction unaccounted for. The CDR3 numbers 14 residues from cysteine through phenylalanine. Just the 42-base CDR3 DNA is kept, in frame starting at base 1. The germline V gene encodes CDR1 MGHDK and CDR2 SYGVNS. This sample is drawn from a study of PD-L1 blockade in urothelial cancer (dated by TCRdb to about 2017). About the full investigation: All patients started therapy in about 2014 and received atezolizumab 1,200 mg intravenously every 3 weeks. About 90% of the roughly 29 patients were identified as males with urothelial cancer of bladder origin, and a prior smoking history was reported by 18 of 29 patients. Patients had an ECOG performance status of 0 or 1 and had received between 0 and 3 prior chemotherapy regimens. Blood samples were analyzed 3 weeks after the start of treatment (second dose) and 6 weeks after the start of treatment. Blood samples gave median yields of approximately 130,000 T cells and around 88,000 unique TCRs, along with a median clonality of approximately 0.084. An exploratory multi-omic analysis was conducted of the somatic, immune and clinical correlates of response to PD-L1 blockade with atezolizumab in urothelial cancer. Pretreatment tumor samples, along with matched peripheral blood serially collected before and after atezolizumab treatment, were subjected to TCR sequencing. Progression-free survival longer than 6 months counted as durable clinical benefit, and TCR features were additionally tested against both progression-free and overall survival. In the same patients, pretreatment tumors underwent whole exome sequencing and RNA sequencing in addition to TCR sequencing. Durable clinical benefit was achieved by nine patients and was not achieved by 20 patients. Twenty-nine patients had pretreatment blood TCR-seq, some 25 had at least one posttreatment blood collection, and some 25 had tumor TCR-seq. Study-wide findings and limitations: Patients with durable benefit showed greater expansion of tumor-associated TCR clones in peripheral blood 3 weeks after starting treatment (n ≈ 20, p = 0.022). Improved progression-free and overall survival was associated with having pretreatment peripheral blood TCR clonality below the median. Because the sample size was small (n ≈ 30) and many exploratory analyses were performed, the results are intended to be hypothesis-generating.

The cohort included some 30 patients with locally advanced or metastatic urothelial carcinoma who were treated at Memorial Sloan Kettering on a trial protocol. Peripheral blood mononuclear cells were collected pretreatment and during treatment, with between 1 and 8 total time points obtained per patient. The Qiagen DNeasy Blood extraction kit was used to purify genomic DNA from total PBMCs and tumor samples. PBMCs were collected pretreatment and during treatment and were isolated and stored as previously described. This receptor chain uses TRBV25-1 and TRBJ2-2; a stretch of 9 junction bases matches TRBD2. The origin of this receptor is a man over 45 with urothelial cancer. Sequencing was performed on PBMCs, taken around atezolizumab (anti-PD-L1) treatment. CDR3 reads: CASRGVAGAGELFF. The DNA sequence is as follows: TGTGCCAGCAGGGGGGTAGCGGGAGCCGGGGAGCTGTTTTTT. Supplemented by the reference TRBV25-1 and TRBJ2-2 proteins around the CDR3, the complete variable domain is EADIYQTPRYLVIGTGKKITLECSQTMGHDKMYWYQQDPGMELHLIHYSYGVNSTEKGDLSSESTVSRIRTEHFPLTLESARPSHTSQYLCASRGVAGAGELFFGEGSRLTVL.